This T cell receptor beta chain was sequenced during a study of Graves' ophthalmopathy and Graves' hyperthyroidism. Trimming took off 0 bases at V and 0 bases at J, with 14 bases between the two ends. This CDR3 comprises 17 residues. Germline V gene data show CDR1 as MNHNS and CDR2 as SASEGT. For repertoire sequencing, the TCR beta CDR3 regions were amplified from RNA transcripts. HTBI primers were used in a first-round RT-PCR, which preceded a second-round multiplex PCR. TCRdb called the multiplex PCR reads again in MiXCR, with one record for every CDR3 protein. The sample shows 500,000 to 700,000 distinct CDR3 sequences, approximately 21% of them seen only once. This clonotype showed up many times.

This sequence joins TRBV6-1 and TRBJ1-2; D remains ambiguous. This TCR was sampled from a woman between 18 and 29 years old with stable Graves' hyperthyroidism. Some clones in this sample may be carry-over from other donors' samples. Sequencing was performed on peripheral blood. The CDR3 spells CASSEARMLLANYGYTF. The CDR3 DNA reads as TGTGCCAGCAGTGAAGCGCGGATGCTATTAGCTAACTATGGCTACACCTTC.